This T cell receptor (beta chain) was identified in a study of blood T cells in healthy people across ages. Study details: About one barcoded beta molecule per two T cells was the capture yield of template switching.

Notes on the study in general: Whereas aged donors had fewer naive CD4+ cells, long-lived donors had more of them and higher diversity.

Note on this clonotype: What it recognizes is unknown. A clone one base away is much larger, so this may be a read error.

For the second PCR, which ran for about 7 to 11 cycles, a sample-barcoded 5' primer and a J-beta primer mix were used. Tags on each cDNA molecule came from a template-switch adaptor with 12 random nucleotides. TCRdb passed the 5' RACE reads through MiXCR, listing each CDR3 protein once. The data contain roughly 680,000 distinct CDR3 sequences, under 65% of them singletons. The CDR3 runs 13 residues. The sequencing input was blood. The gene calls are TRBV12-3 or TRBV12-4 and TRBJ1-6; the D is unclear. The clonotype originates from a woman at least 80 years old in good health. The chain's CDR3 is CARRTGLNSPLHF. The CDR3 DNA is TGTGCCCGCAGGACCGGCCTTAATTCACCCCTCCACTTT.